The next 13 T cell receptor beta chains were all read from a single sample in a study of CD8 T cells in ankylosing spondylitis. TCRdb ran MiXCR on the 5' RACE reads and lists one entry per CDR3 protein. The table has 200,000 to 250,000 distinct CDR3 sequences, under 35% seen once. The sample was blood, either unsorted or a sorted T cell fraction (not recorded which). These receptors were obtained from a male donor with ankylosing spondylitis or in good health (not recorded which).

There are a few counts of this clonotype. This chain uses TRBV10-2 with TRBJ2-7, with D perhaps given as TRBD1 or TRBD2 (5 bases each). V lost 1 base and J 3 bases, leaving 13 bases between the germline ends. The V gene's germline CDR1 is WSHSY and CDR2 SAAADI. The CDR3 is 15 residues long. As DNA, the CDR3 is TGCGCCAGCAGTGAGTTGGGGACGGGGCTCTACGAGCAGTACTTC. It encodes CASSELGTGLYEQYF.

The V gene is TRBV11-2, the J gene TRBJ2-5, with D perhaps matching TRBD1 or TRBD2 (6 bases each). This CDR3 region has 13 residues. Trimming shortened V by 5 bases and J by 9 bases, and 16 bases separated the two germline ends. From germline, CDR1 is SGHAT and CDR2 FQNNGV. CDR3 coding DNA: TGTGCCAGCAGCGCAGGGACACGGGGGCCCCAGTACTTC. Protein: CASSAGTRGPQYF.

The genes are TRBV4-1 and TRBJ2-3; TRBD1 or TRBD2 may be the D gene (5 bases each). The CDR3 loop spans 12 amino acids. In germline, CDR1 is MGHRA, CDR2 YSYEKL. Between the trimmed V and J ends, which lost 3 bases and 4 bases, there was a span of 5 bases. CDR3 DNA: TGCGCCAGCAGCCAGGGGGCAGATACGCAGTATTTT. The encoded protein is CASSQGADTQYF.

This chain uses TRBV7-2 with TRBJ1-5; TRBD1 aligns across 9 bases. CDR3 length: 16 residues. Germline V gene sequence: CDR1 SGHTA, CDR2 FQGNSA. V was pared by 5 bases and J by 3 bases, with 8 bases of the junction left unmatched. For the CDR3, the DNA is TGTGCCAGCAGCCTACGGACAGGGGACCCCAATCAGCCCCAGCATTTT. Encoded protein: CASSLRTGDPNQPQHF.

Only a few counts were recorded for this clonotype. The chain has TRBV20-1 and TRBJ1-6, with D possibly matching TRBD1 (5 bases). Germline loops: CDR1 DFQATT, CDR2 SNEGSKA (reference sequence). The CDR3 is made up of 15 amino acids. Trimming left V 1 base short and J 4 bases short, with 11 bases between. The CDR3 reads CSARVGGQYNSPLHF. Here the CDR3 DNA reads TGCAGTGCTAGAGTCGGGGGTCAGTATAATTCACCCCTCCACTTT.

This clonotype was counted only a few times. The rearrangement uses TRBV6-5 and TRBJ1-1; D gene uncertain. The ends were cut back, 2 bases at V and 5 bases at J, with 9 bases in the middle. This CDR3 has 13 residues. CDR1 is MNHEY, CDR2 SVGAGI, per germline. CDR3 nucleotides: TGTGCCAGCAGTTACGCCGGGTTGACTGAAGCTTTCTTT. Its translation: CASSYAGLTEAFF.

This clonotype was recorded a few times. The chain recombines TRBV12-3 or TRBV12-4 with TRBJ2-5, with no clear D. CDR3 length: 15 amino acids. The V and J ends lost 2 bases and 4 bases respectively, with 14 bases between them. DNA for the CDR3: TGTGCCAGCAGTTTAATTGGCACTGGCAGAGAGACCCAGTACTTC. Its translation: CASSLIGTGRETQYF.

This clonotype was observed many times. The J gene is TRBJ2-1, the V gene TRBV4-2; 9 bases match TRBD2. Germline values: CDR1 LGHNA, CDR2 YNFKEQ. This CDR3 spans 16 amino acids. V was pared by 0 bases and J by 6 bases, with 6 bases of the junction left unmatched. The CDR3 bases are TGTGCCAGCAGCCAAGATATGGCGGGGGGGGCCAATGAGCAGTTCTTC. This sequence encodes CASSQDMAGGANEQFF.

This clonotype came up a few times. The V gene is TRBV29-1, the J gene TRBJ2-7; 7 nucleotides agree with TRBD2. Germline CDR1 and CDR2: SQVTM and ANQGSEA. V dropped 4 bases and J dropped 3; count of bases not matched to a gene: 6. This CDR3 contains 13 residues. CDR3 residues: CSVGEGRYYEQYF. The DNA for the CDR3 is TGCAGCGTTGGGGAGGGTCGTTACTACGAGCAGTACTTC.

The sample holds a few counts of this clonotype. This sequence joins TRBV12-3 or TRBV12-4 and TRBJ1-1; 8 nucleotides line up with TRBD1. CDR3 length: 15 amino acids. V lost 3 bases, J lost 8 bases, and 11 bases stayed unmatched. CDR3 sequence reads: CASSFGRRGLMEAFF. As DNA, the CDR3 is TGTGCCAGCAGTTTCGGACGCAGGGGGCTTATGGAAGCTTTCTTT.

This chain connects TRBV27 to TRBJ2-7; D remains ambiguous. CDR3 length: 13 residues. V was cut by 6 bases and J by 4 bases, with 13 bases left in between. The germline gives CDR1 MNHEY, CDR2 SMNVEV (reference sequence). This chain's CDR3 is CASRRDLGYEQYF. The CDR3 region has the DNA TGTGCCAGCAGAAGGGATCTGGGATACGAGCAGTACTTC.

CDR3 region: CASSLSAGALQETQYF. CDR3 DNA: TGTGCCAGCAGCTTATCAGCCGGGGCACTACAAGAGACCCAGTACTTC. The chain employs TRBV7-6 and TRBJ2-5; D may correspond to TRBD1 or TRBD2 (5 bases each). The CDR3 is 16 amino acids. Germline CDR1 SGHVS, CDR2 FNYEAQ. V was shortened by 2 bases and J by 2 bases, with 15 bases between the two germline ends.

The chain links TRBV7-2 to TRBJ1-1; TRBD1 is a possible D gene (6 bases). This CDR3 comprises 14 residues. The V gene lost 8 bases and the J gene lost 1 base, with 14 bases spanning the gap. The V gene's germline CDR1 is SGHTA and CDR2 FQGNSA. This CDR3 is CASFRGGGNTEAFF. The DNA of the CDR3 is TGTGCCAGCTTCAGGGGAGGGGGGAACACTGAAGCTTTCTTT.